This TCR beta chain was recovered during a study of T cell responses to AZD1222 COVID-19 vaccine. Study-wide results and caveats: Repertoire sampling happened only post peak T cell response.

Points on this clone: The antigen remains unidentified.

Germline CDR1 is SGHTA and CDR2 is FQGNSA. Trimming cost V 3 bases and J 2 bases; bases outside gene matches: 4. The CDR3 is 16 amino acids. Profiling relied on immunoSEQ multiplex PCR, and the TCRdb table lists in-frame clones only, not all of them. Of some 120,000 clones listed, 90% are singletons. This sample comprised peripheral blood, obtained on day 0 of AZD1222 vaccination. The rearrangement links TRBV7-2 to TRBJ2-6, with TRBD1 matching over 7 bases. The TCR comes from an adult in good health. DNA of the CDR3: TGTGCCAGCAGCTTCGACAGGGAAGCTGGGGCCAACGTCCTGACTTTC. It translates to CASSFDREAGANVLTF.